The present entry profiles one T cell receptor beta chain with its context. Its specificity is not known. The sample comes from a study of blood T cells in healthy people across ages. A second PCR, run for roughly 7 to 12 cycles, used a sample-barcoded 5' primer plus a J-beta primer mix. TCRdb used MiXCR to reprocess the 5' RACE reads, holding one entry per CDR3 protein. This table has 780,000 or so distinct CDR3 sequences, 45% to 70% appearing once. Germline values: CDR1 MDHEN, CDR2 SYDVKM. CDR3 size: 16 residues. Between the trimmed V and J ends, which lost 5 bases and 0 bases, there was a span of 14 bases. The donors, all healthy, were Caucasians living in Russia, aged roughly 6 to 95. General study points: It was held that the diversity estimates obtained from one million T cells were underestimates. Conclusively comparing naive with antigen-experienced cells was impossible with unsorted PBMCs. It was found that TCR beta diversity correlated strongly with the percentage of naive T cells.

This chain uses TRBV28 with TRBJ2-4; D assignment may be TRBD1 or TRBD2 (5 bases each). Sequenced: blood. This clonotype was sampled from a man aged 35-49 years in good health. CDR3 sequence: CASSNRDPIAKNIQYF. The CDR3 DNA reads TGTGCCAGCAGTAACCGGGACCCGATAGCCAAAAACATTCAGTACTTC.